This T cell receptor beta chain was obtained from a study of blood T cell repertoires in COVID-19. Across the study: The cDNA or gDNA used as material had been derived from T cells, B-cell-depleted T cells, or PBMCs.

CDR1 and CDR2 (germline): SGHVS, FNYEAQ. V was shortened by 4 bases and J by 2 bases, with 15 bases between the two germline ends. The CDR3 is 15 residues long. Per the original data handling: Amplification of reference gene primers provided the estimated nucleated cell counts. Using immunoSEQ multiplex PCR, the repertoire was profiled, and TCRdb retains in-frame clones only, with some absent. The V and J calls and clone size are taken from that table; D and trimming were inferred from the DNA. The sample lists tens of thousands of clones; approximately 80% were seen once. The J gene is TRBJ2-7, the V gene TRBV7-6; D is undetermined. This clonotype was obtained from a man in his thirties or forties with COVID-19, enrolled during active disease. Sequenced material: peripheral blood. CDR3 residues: CASSSTAESTYEQYF. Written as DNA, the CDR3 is TGTGCCAGCAGCTCAACAGCCGAATCGACCTACGAGCAGTACTTC.